This note documents a single T cell receptor (beta chain) sequence. The protocol was immunoSEQ multiplex PCR, while the TCRdb copy is restricted to in-frame clones and leaves out a portion. The sample consists of some 640,000 clones, about 87% of them appearing once. Germline assignment: CDR1 MNHEY and CDR2 SVGAGI. V was trimmed by 3 bases and J by 7 bases, leaving 15 bases between them. CDR3 length: 15 residues. The entry originates in a study of shared T cell receptors in the human thymus. These data also formed part of another study, on human thymus T cells.

The chain has TRBV6-5 and TRBJ1-4; D gene uncertain. Material for sequencing was thymocytes. This clonotype was obtained from a boy in the first two years of life with a congenital heart defect. In DNA form, the CDR3 reads TGTGCCAGCAGTTATACGCCGGGCCGGGGTGAAAAACTGTTTTTT. Amino acid sequence: CASSYTPGRGEKLFF.